This TCR beta chain emerged from a study of blood T cell repertoires in COVID-19 (dated by TCRdb to the early 2020s). As for the study more broadly: Samples covering the acute and convalescent phases of COVID-19 were provided by collaborators in the United States, Italy and Spain. The prospective study material was composed of cDNA or gDNA derived from T cells, B-cell-depleted T cells, or PBMCs. Subjects who had been exposed to COVID-19, were actively infected with it, or had recovered from it provided the deeply sampled blood TCRbeta repertoires that made up the dataset. The repertoires were made available in a free public database intended to serve as a resource for research on the immune response to SARS-CoV-2. Samples were obtained from the ongoing ImmuneRACE study (first 160 participants) and from about 1,300 subjects provided by 6 global collaborators. Nearly every sample came with metadata listing a de-identified subject ID, COVID-19 status, age in years and sex. HLA class I and class II types, where available, came from metadata supplied by the sample provider rather than from assay-based typing. Findings and caveats that apply to the study as a whole: Clinical and demographic metadata were provided uncurated, with the amount varying by source and participant.

The immunoSEQ Assay, a bias-controlled multiplex PCR, was used to amplify TCRbeta CDR3 regions from genomic DNA. The authors' pipeline ran thus. The number of nucleated cells in each sample was estimated by amplification of reference gene primers within the assay. To quantify the absolute abundance of each unique TCRbeta CDR3 rearrangement, sequence reads were collapsed and filtered. For each sample, productive Simpson clonality was calculated as the square root of Simpson's diversity index across productive rearrangements. The clones in this table, taken by TCRdb from immuneACCESS, are in-frame only. Not every clone is retained; where verified, under half of the shortfall comes from an unresolved V gene, and the cause of the rest is unknown. V and J calls and clone size are those listed in that table; D and trimming were worked out from the DNA. The sample includes about 120,000 clones, with around 85% observed a single time. Of the sample, approximately 7.9% falls within the top ten clones.

Samples from volunteer blood donors who had recovered from COVID-19 were contributed by a second Seattle source. Collaborating institutions collected whole blood in K2EDTA tubes following their own protocols. For TCRbeta analysis, collaborators shipped samples in one of three forms: frozen whole blood, isolated PBMCs, or DNA extracted from either of those sample types. About this clone: It has no known antigen specificity. The record has no base qualities; no much larger clone is one base away.

Input material: peripheral blood. The sequence derives from a man between 65 and 80 years old who had recovered from COVID-19.

The bases are TGTGCCAGCAGTTTACAGGGGGCTTTGACAGATACGCAGTATTTT. The resulting protein is CASSLQGALTDTQYF. The rearranged segments are TRBV6-6 and TRBJ2-3, with 9 bases matching TRBD1. Trimming leaves V shorter by 4 bases and J shorter by 3 bases, with the junction holding 5 bases beyond the gene matches. Measured from the cysteine to the phenylalanine, the CDR3 is 15 residues long. Just CDR3 DNA is preserved here, 45 bases in frame from base 1. Reading the germline V gene (reference sequence) gives CDR1 MNHNY and CDR2 SVGAGI.